Listed below are T cell receptor beta chains from one sample, sequenced in a study of control samples from healthy donors and cancer patients. Measured with immunoSEQ multiplex PCR; TCRdb has only the in-frame clones, and not every one. Found here are about 73,000 clones, roughly 87% of them singletons; the top ten hold 4%. Sequenced input: blood. The source of these receptors is a woman aged 50 to 60 in good health. Both conserved end residues are part of each CDR3. The D gene is left open where the match is weak. Expanded clones get a size class; other rows say once, few or many, or leave the size out.

D gene: .
CDR3 length: 14
J gene: TRBJ1-6
V gene: TRBV6-5
clone size: .
CDR3 protein: CASINEATNSPLHF
CDR3 DNA: TGTGCCAGCATTAACGAAGCGACAAATTCACCCCTCCACTTT

D gene: .
CDR3 length: 19
J gene: TRBJ2-1
V gene: TRBV6-4
clone size: .
CDR3 protein: CASSDSDQDVAPWEHEQFF
CDR3 DNA: TGTGCCAGCAGTGACTCGGATCAGGACGTAGCACCTTGGGAGCATGAGCAGTTCTTC

D gene: .
CDR3 length: 13
J gene: TRBJ2-1
V gene: TRBV5-1
clone size: few
CDR3 protein: CASSLNLDNEQFF
CDR3 DNA: TGCGCCAGCAGCTTGAACTTGGACAATGAGCAGTTCTTC

D gene: .
CDR3 length: 15
J gene: TRBJ2-5
V gene: TRBV7-9
clone size: .
CDR3 protein: CASSTLLAEQETQYF
CDR3 DNA: TGTGCCAGCAGCACCCTGTTGGCAGAACAAGAGACCCAGTACTTC

D gene: .
CDR3 length: 15
J gene: TRBJ2-5
V gene: TRBV18
clone size: .
CDR3 protein: CASSPLRVWEETQYF
CDR3 DNA: TGTGCCAGCTCACCACTCAGGGTATGGGAAGAGACCCAGTACTTC

D gene: .
CDR3 length: 15
J gene: TRBJ2-7
V gene: TRBV6-5
clone size: few
CDR3 protein: CASSPTDSTSYEQYF
CDR3 DNA: TGTGCCAGCAGCCCGACCGACAGTACCTCCTACGAGCAGTACTTC

D gene: .
CDR3 length: 15
J gene: TRBJ2-2
V gene: TRBV11-3
clone size: .
CDR3 protein: CASSLDTWGTGELFF
CDR3 DNA: TGTGCCAGCAGCTTAGACACATGGGGGACCGGGGAGCTGTTTTTT

D gene: .
CDR3 length: 14
J gene: TRBJ1-1
V gene: TRBV9
clone size: once
CDR3 protein: CASSVVDSNTEAFF
CDR3 DNA: TGTGCCAGCAGCGTAGTGGACAGTAACACTGAAGCTTTCTTT

D gene: TRBD1
CDR3 length: 18
J gene: TRBJ1-5
V gene: TRBV28
clone size: .
CDR3 protein: CASRGTGTRFDSNQPQHF
CDR3 DNA: TGTGCCAGCAGGGGGACAGGGACCCGTTTCGATAGCAATCAGCCCCAGCATTTT

D gene: .
CDR3 length: 14
J gene: TRBJ1-5
V gene: TRBV15
clone size: .
CDR3 protein: CATSGPQVEQPQHF
CDR3 DNA: TGTGCCACCAGCGGACCTCAGGTGGAACAGCCCCAGCATTTT

D gene: TRBD2
CDR3 length: 15
J gene: TRBJ2-5
V gene: TRBV5-1
clone size: .
CDR3 protein: CASSGTSGRVETQYF
CDR3 DNA: TGCGCCAGCAGCGGGACTAGCGGGAGGGTTGAGACCCAGTACTTC

D gene: .
CDR3 length: 15
J gene: TRBJ2-7
V gene: TRBV5-1
clone size: .
CDR3 protein: CASSLVASQEYEQYF
CDR3 DNA: TGCGCCAGCAGCTTGGTGGCTAGCCAAGAGTACGAGCAGTACTTC

D gene: .
CDR3 length: 15
J gene: TRBJ2-1
V gene: TRBV18
clone size: once
CDR3 protein: CASSPPRGSTNEQFF
CDR3 DNA: TGTGCCAGCTCACCACCTAGGGGGAGCACCAATGAGCAGTTCTTC

D gene: .
CDR3 length: 14
J gene: TRBJ2-1
V gene: TRBV5-1
clone size: .
CDR3 protein: CASSENQGSNEQFF
CDR3 DNA: TGCGCCAGCAGCGAAAATCAGGGATCCAATGAGCAGTTCTTC

D gene: .
CDR3 length: 13
J gene: TRBJ1-2
V gene: TRBV6-5
clone size: .
CDR3 protein: CASSRQENYGYTF
CDR3 DNA: TGTGCCAGCAGCAGACAGGAAAACTATGGCTACACCTTC

D gene: TRBD2
CDR3 length: 16
J gene: TRBJ2-1
V gene: TRBV9
clone size: .
CDR3 protein: CASSFGTSGAYNEQFF
CDR3 DNA: TGTGCCAGCAGCTTTGGGACTAGCGGGGCGTACAATGAGCAGTTCTTC

D gene: .
CDR3 length: 13
J gene: TRBJ2-7
V gene: TRBV3-1/TRBV3-2
clone size: .
CDR3 protein: CASSPQGPYEQYF
CDR3 DNA: TGTGCCAGCAGCCCTCAGGGCCCCTACGAGCAGTACTTC

D gene: TRBD1
CDR3 length: 17
J gene: TRBJ2-3
V gene: TRBV6-1
clone size: .
CDR3 protein: CASSAAPGTGETDTQYF
CDR3 DNA: TGTGCCAGCAGTGCGGCTCCCGGGACAGGGGAAACAGATACGCAGTATTTT

D gene: .
CDR3 length: 14
J gene: TRBJ2-1
V gene: TRBV25-1
clone size: .
CDR3 protein: CASSERQVYNEQFF
CDR3 DNA: TGTGCCAGCAGTGAACGACAGGTTTACAATGAGCAGTTCTTC

D gene: .
CDR3 length: 15
J gene: TRBJ2-5
V gene: TRBV5-1
clone size: .
CDR3 protein: CASSITGQYWETQYF
CDR3 DNA: TGCGCCAGCAGCATTACAGGGCAGTATTGGGAGACCCAGTACTTC

D gene: TRBD1
CDR3 length: 14
J gene: TRBJ1-1
V gene: TRBV18
clone size: .
CDR3 protein: CASSPGQGNTEAFF
CDR3 DNA: TGTGCCAGCTCACCAGGACAGGGAAACACTGAAGCTTTCTTT

D gene: .
CDR3 length: 14
J gene: TRBJ1-3
V gene: TRBV11-2
clone size: .
CDR3 protein: CASSPRGFGNTIYF
CDR3 DNA: TGTGCCAGCAGCCCCCGGGGGTTTGGAAACACCATATATTTT

D gene: .
CDR3 length: 15
J gene: TRBJ1-2
V gene: TRBV3-1/TRBV3-2
clone size: .
CDR3 protein: CASSQDNSGGYGYTF
CDR3 DNA: TGTGCCAGCAGCCAAGATAACAGCGGTGGCTATGGCTACACCTTC

D gene: TRBD1
CDR3 length: 16
J gene: TRBJ2-2
V gene: TRBV5-1
clone size: .
CDR3 protein: CASSPRTGGDTGELFF
CDR3 DNA: TGCGCCAGCAGCCCTAGGACAGGGGGCGACACCGGGGAGCTGTTTTTT

D gene: .
CDR3 length: 14
J gene: TRBJ1-1
V gene: TRBV5-4
clone size: .
CDR3 protein: CASSLGAGHTEAFF
CDR3 DNA: TGTGCCAGCAGCTTGGGGGCAGGGCACACTGAAGCTTTCTTT

D gene: TRBD2
CDR3 length: 16
J gene: TRBJ2-2
V gene: TRBV19
clone size: once
CDR3 protein: CASSNALAGHTGELFF
CDR3 DNA: TGTGCCAGTAGTAATGCTCTAGCGGGCCACACCGGGGAGCTGTTTTTT

D gene: .
CDR3 length: 17
J gene: TRBJ2-2
V gene: TRBV3-1/TRBV3-2
clone size: .
CDR3 protein: CASSQAYGWGDTGELFF
CDR3 DNA: TGTGCCAGCAGCCAAGCTTATGGATGGGGGGACACCGGGGAGCTGTTTTTT

D gene: .
CDR3 length: 15
J gene: TRBJ2-3
V gene: TRBV5-1
clone size: .
CDR3 protein: CASSELDGRTDTQYF
CDR3 DNA: TGCGCCAGCAGCGAGCTAGATGGCAGGACAGATACGCAGTATTTT

D gene: TRBD1
CDR3 length: 15
J gene: TRBJ1-4
V gene: TRBV9
clone size: .
CDR3 protein: CASSATGGTNEKLFF
CDR3 DNA: TGTGCCAGCAGCGCTACAGGGGGAACTAATGAAAAACTGTTTTTT

D gene: .
CDR3 length: 14
J gene: TRBJ2-3
V gene: TRBV5-1
clone size: .
CDR3 protein: CASSLRLGLDTQYF
CDR3 DNA: TGCGCCAGCAGCTTAAGACTAGGCCTTGATACGCAGTATTTT

D gene: .
CDR3 length: 12
J gene: TRBJ2-1
V gene: TRBV6-6
clone size: .
CDR3 protein: CASSYIDNEQFF
CDR3 DNA: TGTGCCAGCAGTTACATCGACAATGAGCAGTTCTTC

D gene: TRBD1
CDR3 length: 16
J gene: TRBJ2-2
V gene: TRBV19
clone size: .
CDR3 protein: CASRPWTGGRTGELFF
CDR3 DNA: TGTGCCAGTAGACCTTGGACAGGGGGGCGAACCGGGGAGCTGTTTTTT

D gene: .
CDR3 length: 12
J gene: TRBJ1-2
V gene: TRBV14
clone size: .
CDR3 protein: CASSPTTEGYTF
CDR3 DNA: TGTGCCAGCAGCCCCACTACAGAGGGCTACACCTTC

D gene: TRBD1
CDR3 length: 17
J gene: TRBJ1-6
V gene: TRBV19
clone size: .
CDR3 protein: CASSIYYRGHGNSPLHF
CDR3 DNA: TGTGCCAGTAGTATATACTACAGGGGGCATGGGAATTCACCCCTCCACTTT

D gene: .
CDR3 length: 13
J gene: TRBJ1-6
V gene: TRBV12-3/TRBV12-4
clone size: .
CDR3 protein: CASRYPGFSPLHF
CDR3 DNA: TGTGCCAGCAGATACCCAGGGTTTTCACCCCTCCACTTT

D gene: .
CDR3 length: 16
J gene: TRBJ2-2
V gene: TRBV7-2
clone size: .
CDR3 protein: CASSLHRTANTGELFF
CDR3 DNA: TGTGCCAGCAGCTTACATCGGACAGCGAACACCGGGGAGCTGTTTTTT

D gene: .
CDR3 length: 13
J gene: TRBJ1-5
V gene: TRBV10-2
clone size: .
CDR3 protein: CASSWDSNQPQHF
CDR3 DNA: TGCGCCAGCAGTTGGGATAGCAATCAGCCCCAGCATTTT

D gene: TRBD1
CDR3 length: 14
J gene: TRBJ2-4
V gene: TRBV10-3
clone size: .
CDR3 protein: CATRTGVAKNIQYF
CDR3 DNA: TGTGCCACCAGGACAGGTGTAGCCAAAAACATTCAGTACTTC

D gene: .
CDR3 length: 13
J gene: TRBJ1-2
V gene: TRBV7-2
clone size: .
CDR3 protein: CASSLGVLYGYTF
CDR3 DNA: TGTGCCAGCAGCTTAGGGGTCCTCTATGGCTACACCTTC

D gene: .
CDR3 length: 16
J gene: TRBJ2-5
V gene: TRBV18
clone size: .
CDR3 protein: CASSPLVLPYQETQYF
CDR3 DNA: TGTGCCAGCTCACCTTTGGTCCTACCGTACCAAGAGACCCAGTACTTC

D gene: .
CDR3 length: 14
J gene: TRBJ2-5
V gene: TRBV10-2
clone size: once
CDR3 protein: CASRPGFPQETQYF
CDR3 DNA: TGCGCCAGCCGCCCAGGCTTTCCCCAAGAGACCCAGTACTTC

D gene: .
CDR3 length: 12
J gene: TRBJ2-7
V gene: TRBV10-3
clone size: .
CDR3 protein: CAISALSYEQYF
CDR3 DNA: TGTGCCATTAGCGCCCTCTCCTACGAGCAGTACTTC

D gene: .
CDR3 length: 13
J gene: TRBJ1-3
V gene: TRBV10-3
clone size: .
CDR3 protein: CAISENRGNTIYF
CDR3 DNA: TGTGCCATCAGTGAAAACAGGGGAAACACCATATATTTT

D gene: TRBD1
CDR3 length: 14
J gene: TRBJ2-5
V gene: TRBV28
clone size: once
CDR3 protein: CASRPDRGGETQYF
CDR3 DNA: TGTGCCAGCAGGCCTGACAGGGGGGGGGAGACCCAGTACTTC

D gene: .
CDR3 length: 20
J gene: TRBJ1-3
V gene: TRBV9
clone size: .
CDR3 protein: CASSVASGWGMGGAGNTIYF
CDR3 DNA: TGTGCCAGCAGCGTAGCGTCGGGGTGGGGAATGGGGGGCGCAGGAAACACCATATATTTT

D gene: .
CDR3 length: 14
J gene: TRBJ1-5
V gene: TRBV7-2
clone size: .
CDR3 protein: CASSSSWSNQPQHF
CDR3 DNA: TGTGCCAGCAGCTCCTCTTGGAGCAATCAGCCCCAGCATTTT

D gene: TRBD1
CDR3 length: 13
J gene: TRBJ1-5
V gene: TRBV28
clone size: .
CDR3 protein: CASSLQGAQPQHF
CDR3 DNA: TGTGCCAGCAGTTTACAGGGGGCTCAGCCCCAGCATTTT

D gene: .
CDR3 length: 14
J gene: TRBJ1-2
V gene: TRBV2
clone size: few
CDR3 protein: CASSEALRNYGYTF
CDR3 DNA: TGTGCCAGCAGTGAGGCCCTGCGCAACTATGGCTACACCTTC

D gene: .
CDR3 length: 18
J gene: TRBJ2-1
V gene: TRBV10-3
clone size: .
CDR3 protein: CAISESGAGAGVRNEQFF
CDR3 DNA: TGTGCCATCAGTGAGTCGGGCGCGGGGGCGGGAGTTCGGAATGAGCAGTTCTTC

D gene: TRBD2
CDR3 length: 15
J gene: TRBJ2-5
V gene: TRBV28
clone size: .
CDR3 protein: CASSQTSGSQETQYF
CDR3 DNA: TGTGCCAGCAGTCAAACTAGCGGGAGTCAGGAGACCCAGTACTTC

D gene: .
CDR3 length: 15
J gene: TRBJ1-1
V gene: TRBV5-1
clone size: .
CDR3 protein: CASSLGRGASTEAFF
CDR3 DNA: TGCGCCAGCAGCTTGGGGCGGGGGGCGAGCACTGAAGCTTTCTTT

D gene: .
CDR3 length: 13
J gene: TRBJ1-6
V gene: TRBV6-4
clone size: .
CDR3 protein: CASKSSYNSPLHF
CDR3 DNA: TGTGCCAGCAAGAGCTCCTATAATTCACCCCTCCACTTT

D gene: TRBD2
CDR3 length: 17
J gene: TRBJ2-3
V gene: TRBV9
clone size: .
CDR3 protein: CASSQNPTSGTTDTQYF
CDR3 DNA: TGTGCCAGCAGTCAAAACCCTACTAGCGGAACCACAGATACGCAGTATTTT